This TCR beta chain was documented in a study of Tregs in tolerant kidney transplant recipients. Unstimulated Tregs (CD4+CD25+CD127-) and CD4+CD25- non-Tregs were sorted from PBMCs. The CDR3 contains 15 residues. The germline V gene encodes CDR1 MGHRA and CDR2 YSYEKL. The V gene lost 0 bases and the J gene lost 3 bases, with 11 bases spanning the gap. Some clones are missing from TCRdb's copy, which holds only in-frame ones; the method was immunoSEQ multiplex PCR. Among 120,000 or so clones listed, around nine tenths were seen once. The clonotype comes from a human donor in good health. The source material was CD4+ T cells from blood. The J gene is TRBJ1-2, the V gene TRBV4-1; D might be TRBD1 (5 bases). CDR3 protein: CASSQDVGRDYGYTF. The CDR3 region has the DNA TGCGCCAGCAGCCAAGATGTCGGCAGGGACTATGGCTACACCTTC.